A selection of T cell receptor beta chains follows, all from one sample in a study of T cells in localized non-small cell lung cancer. The protocol was immunoSEQ multiplex PCR, while the TCRdb copy is restricted to in-frame clones and leaves out a portion. The table shows about 30,000 clones, with roughly 91% occurring only once. The sequences come from peripheral blood, collected before any cancer treatment. The source of these receptors is a female donor older than 55 with stage III squamous cell lung carcinoma. Each CDR3 is given with its conserved first and last residue. D genes are given only for firm matches. Only part of the rows carry a size: once, few, many, or a class if the clone is expanded.

TRBV7-8	.	TRBD1	TRBJ2-7	TGTGCCAGCAGCTTAGGACAGGGGTTGACTAACGAGCAGTACTTC	CASSLGQGLTNEQYF
TRBV6-1	.	TRBD2	TRBJ2-3	TGTGCCAGCAGCCGAACTAGCGGGGGAGATACGCAGTATTTT	CASSRTSGGDTQYF
TRBV11-2	.	TRBD1	TRBJ1-2	TGTGCCAGCAGCCGACCGGGACAGGGTGTTTATGGCTACACCTTC	CASSRPGQGVYGYTF
TRBV5-4	.	TRBD2	TRBJ2-3	TGTGCCAGCAGCAGGAGCGGGGGGACCACAGATACGCAGTATTTT	CASSRSGGTTDTQYF
TRBV25-1	.	.	TRBJ2-5	TGTGCCAGCAGTGAATCCAGTTTCTGGGGAGAGACCCAGTACTTC	CASSESSFWGETQYF
TRBV5-1	.	TRBD2	TRBJ2-1	TGCGCCAGCAGCGACCCCTCACGTAAACTAGCGGGGGGTAGGGGCAATGAGCAGTTCTTC	CASSDPSRKLAGGRGNEQFF
TRBV5-1	once	TRBD2	TRBJ2-1	TGCGCCAGCTGGGGAACTAGCGGGAGTACGTACAATGAGCAGTTCTTC	CASWGTSGSTYNEQFF
TRBV7-2	.	.	TRBJ1-1	TGTGCCAGCAGCTCCGGGACCCCAGGAAACACTGAAGCTTTCTTT	CASSSGTPGNTEAFF
TRBV19	.	TRBD1	TRBJ1-2	TGTGCCAGTAGTAAACCCCGGACAGGCGACTATGGCTACACCTTC	CASSKPRTGDYGYTF
TRBV7-6	.	.	TRBJ1-6	TGTGCCAGCAGCTTACAGGCGGCCCCCTATAATTCACCCCTCCACTTT	CASSLQAAPYNSPLHF
TRBV20-1	.	.	TRBJ1-1	TGCAGTGCTAGTGGAGGGACTGAAGCTTTCTTT	CSASGGTEAFF
TRBV2	few	.	TRBJ1-5	TGTGCCAGCAGGCTAGGGCTTAGCAATCAGCCCCAGCATTTT	CASRLGLSNQPQHF
TRBV19	.	.	TRBJ2-1	TGTGCCAGTAGGGGATATACCCCCAATGAGCAGTTCTTC	CASRGYTPNEQFF
TRBV27	.	.	TRBJ2-5	TGTGCCAGCAGTTTAAGACCCCCATCCGGGGAGACCCAGTACTTC	CASSLRPPSGETQYF
TRBV2	.	.	TRBJ1-1	TGTGCCAGCAGTGCCGGACCCATGAACACTGAAGCTTTCTTT	CASSAGPMNTEAFF
TRBV21-1	.	.	TRBJ1-4	TGTGCCAGCACCACAGGGCTAGTTAATGAAAAACTGTTTTTT	CASTTGLVNEKLFF
TRBV7-6	.	.	TRBJ1-1	TGTGCCAGCAGCTTAGTGGTGTGGGCTTCGCGGAACACTGAAGCTTTCTTT	CASSLVVWASRNTEAFF
TRBV14	.	TRBD1	TRBJ2-7	TGTGCCAGCAGCCACCGTCGACAGGGGCCGCCCTACGAGCAGTACTTC	CASSHRRQGPPYEQYF
TRBV10-3	.	TRBD1	TRBJ1-1	TGTGCCATCAGGGACAGGGAAGACACTGAAGCTTTCTTT	CAIRDREDTEAFF
TRBV5-1	.	.	TRBJ1-6	TGCGCCAGCAGCTTGGTAACTCAACCCAATTCACCCCTCCACTTT	CASSLVTQPNSPLHF
TRBV7-2	.	.	TRBJ2-7	TGTGCCAGCAGCTTGGGACCCACGAACTACGAGCAGTACTTC	CASSLGPTNYEQYF
TRBV28	.	TRBD1	TRBJ1-2	TGTGCCAGCAGTTTACAGGGGGCCCTCGTCCTCCTCATTAACTATGGCTACACCTTC	CASSLQGALVLLINYGYTF
TRBV7-2	.	.	TRBJ2-1	TGTGCCAGCAGCTGGGCGGGGAATGAGCAGTTCTTC	CASSWAGNEQFF
TRBV9	.	.	TRBJ2-3	TGTGCCAGCAGCGTAGTTGGGCAGGGAGCAGATACGCAGTATTTT	CASSVVGQGADTQYF
TRBV18	.	.	TRBJ2-2	TGTGCCAGCCACCAACAGGGCACCGGGGAGCTGTTTTTT	CASHQQGTGELFF
TRBV7-2	.	.	TRBJ1-1	TGTGCCAGCAGCTTATTGGGGGGGGACACTGAAGCTTTCTTT	CASSLLGGDTEAFF
TRBV5-1	few	TRBD2	TRBJ2-3	TGCGCCAGCAGCTTGGGATTGACTAGCGGGAGTCTGTCCGATACGCAGTATTTT	CASSLGLTSGSLSDTQYF
TRBV29-1	.	.	TRBJ1-1	TGCAGCGTTGGGTTGGGGGTTGGGAACACTGAAGCTTTCTTT	CSVGLGVGNTEAFF
TRBV19	.	.	TRBJ2-3	TGTGCCAGTACTACTAGGAGCACAGATACGCAGTATTTT	CASTTRSTDTQYF
TRBV6-5	.	.	TRBJ2-5	TGTGCCAGCAGTTACAGAGGAAAAGAGACCCAGTACTTC	CASSYRGKETQYF
TRBV27	.	TRBD1	TRBJ1-6	TGTGCCAGCAGCACAGGGGAAGGCTCACCCCTCCACTTT	CASSTGEGSPLHF
TRBV4-3	.	.	TRBJ1-1	TGCGCCAGCAGTTCCCTTGTTGGGGGGTCGGCTGAAGCTTTCTTT	CASSSLVGGSAEAFF
TRBV19	.	TRBD2	TRBJ2-5	TGTGCCAGTAGACCGGGACTAGCAGGGGAGACCCAGTACTTC	CASRPGLAGETQYF
TRBV2	medium-sized	.	TRBJ1-1	TGTGCCAGCCCCCCGCAGACGGTAAACACTGAAGCTTTCTTT	CASPPQTVNTEAFF
TRBV28	.	TRBD1	TRBJ1-1	TGTGCCAGCAGTGCGGACAGGGTTTCCACTGAAGCTTTCTTT	CASSADRVSTEAFF
TRBV2	.	.	TRBJ2-7	TGTGCCAGCAGTAACCCTGACACGGAAAGATACGAGCAGTACTTC	CASSNPDTERYEQYF
TRBV5-1	.	.	TRBJ1-2	TGCGCCAGCAGCTTGGCTGACGGTGTGGGCTATGGCTACACCTTC	CASSLADGVGYGYTF
TRBV27	.	TRBD1	TRBJ1-2	TGTGCCAGCAGTCCAATTATCGGGACAGGGGGCCGAGCTAACTATGGCTACACCTTC	CASSPIIGTGGRANYGYTF
TRBV14	.	TRBD1	TRBJ2-1	TGTGCCAGCAGCCCCCTGACAGGGAACTCCTACAATGAGCAGTTCTTC	CASSPLTGNSYNEQFF
TRBV28	.	TRBD1	TRBJ1-4	TGTGCCAGCGCCGTCCTCGGACAGGGAAGTGAAAAACTGTTTTTT	CASAVLGQGSEKLFF
TRBV7-2	few	.	TRBJ2-7	TGTGCCAGCAGCTTACAGGCAGGGGCCTACGAGCAGTACTTC	CASSLQAGAYEQYF
TRBV19	.	.	TRBJ1-2	TGTGCCAGTAGTATTGCCAGGAATGGCTACACCTTC	CASSIARNGYTF
TRBV2	.	.	TRBJ2-3	TGTGCCAGCAGTGAAATGGGAGATACGCAGTATTTT	CASSEMGDTQYF
TRBV6-6	.	TRBD1	TRBJ1-2	TGTGCCAGCAGTTACCGACAGGGGGTGGGTTATGGCTACACCTTC	CASSYRQGVGYGYTF
TRBV7-9	.	.	TRBJ1-4	TGTGCCAGCAGCCCGACTTCCGCGGGAAATGAAAAACTGTTTTTT	CASSPTSAGNEKLFF
TRBV27	.	.	TRBJ2-5	TGTGCCAGCAGTTTGACGGGGGAGACCCAGTACTTC	CASSLTGETQYF
TRBV7-2	.	.	TRBJ2-1	TGTGCCAGCAGCCTGGGCTCCTCTCAGAGGTACAATGAGCAGTTCTTC	CASSLGSSQRYNEQFF
TRBV7-3	.	TRBD2	TRBJ2-1	TGTGCCAGCAGCCGCTCGCGGGGGTACAATGAGCAGTTCTTC	CASSRSRGYNEQFF
TRBV6-5	.	.	TRBJ1-2	TGTGCCAGCAGTTTTAGGGGTAACTATGGCTACACCTTC	CASSFRGNYGYTF
TRBV27	.	.	TRBJ2-1	TGTGCCAGCAGACGGGGAAACAATGAGCAGTTCTTC	CASRRGNNEQFF
TRBV4-1	.	.	TRBJ1-3	TGCGCCAGCAGCCAAGATGCAGCTATGCCCGGAAACACCATATATTTT	CASSQDAAMPGNTIYF
TRBV19	.	.	TRBJ1-1	TGTGCCAGTAGTATAGTGGGGGTAAACACTGAAGCTTTCTTT	CASSIVGVNTEAFF
TRBV25-1	once	TRBD2	TRBJ2-7	TGTGCCAGCAGTGAATCGGCGGGGGGGTACGAGCAGTACTTC	CASSESAGGYEQYF
TRBV5-4	.	.	TRBJ2-7	TGTGCCAGCAGCTTGGCCCGCGACTCAGCCTACGAGCAGTACTTC	CASSLARDSAYEQYF
TRBV2	.	.	TRBJ2-7	TGTGCCAGCAGGGCACAGGTCTCCTCAGACGAGCAGTACTTC	CASRAQVSSDEQYF
TRBV5-4	.	TRBD2	TRBJ2-5	TGTGCCAGCAGCTTGGCTAGCGGGGGGGCCCGACAAGAGACCCAGTACTTC	CASSLASGGARQETQYF
TRBV19	.	TRBD2	TRBJ2-5	TGTGCCAGTAGTATCGGACTAGCGGGACAAGAGACCCAGTACTTC	CASSIGLAGQETQYF
TRBV7-3	.	.	TRBJ1-1	TGTGCCAGCAGTAGGGACACCAGGAACACTGAAGCTTTCTTT	CASSRDTRNTEAFF
TRBV2	.	TRBD1	TRBJ2-7	TGTGCCAGAACTCACCGACCGGGACAGGGCCGCGAGCAGTACTTC	CARTHRPGQGREQYF
TRBV25-1	.	.	TRBJ1-2	TGTGCCAGCAGTGAATGGGGGGCCCCAAACTATGGCTACACCTTC	CASSEWGAPNYGYTF